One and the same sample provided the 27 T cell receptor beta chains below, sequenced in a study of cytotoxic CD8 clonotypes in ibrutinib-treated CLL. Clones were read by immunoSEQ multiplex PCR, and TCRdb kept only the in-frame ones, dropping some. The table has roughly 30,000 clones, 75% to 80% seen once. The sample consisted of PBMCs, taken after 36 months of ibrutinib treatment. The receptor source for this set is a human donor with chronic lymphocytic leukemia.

In nucleotides, the CDR3 is TGTGCCAGCAGTGGACAGGGGTTCACTGAAGCTTTCTTT. As protein: CASSGQGFTEAFF. This sequence joins TRBV6-1 and TRBJ1-1; 8 positions agree with TRBD1. The V gene end was trimmed by 4 bases and the J gene end by 4 bases; junction bases not matched to a gene: 2. CDR3 length equals 13 residues. Looked up from germline, CDR1 is MNHNS and CDR2 is SASEGT.

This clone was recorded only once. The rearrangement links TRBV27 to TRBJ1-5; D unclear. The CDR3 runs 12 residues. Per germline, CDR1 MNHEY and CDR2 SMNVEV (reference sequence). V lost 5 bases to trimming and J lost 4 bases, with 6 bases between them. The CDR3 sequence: CASSLPNQPQHF. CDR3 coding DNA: TGTGCCAGCAGTCTCCCGAATCAGCCCCAGCATTTT.

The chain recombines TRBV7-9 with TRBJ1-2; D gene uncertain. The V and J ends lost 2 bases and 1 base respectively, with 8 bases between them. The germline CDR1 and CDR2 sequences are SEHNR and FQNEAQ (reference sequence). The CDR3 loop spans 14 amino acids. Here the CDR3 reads CASSLTGLNYGYTF. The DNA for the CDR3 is TGTGCCAGCAGCTTAACGGGCCTTAACTATGGCTACACCTTC.

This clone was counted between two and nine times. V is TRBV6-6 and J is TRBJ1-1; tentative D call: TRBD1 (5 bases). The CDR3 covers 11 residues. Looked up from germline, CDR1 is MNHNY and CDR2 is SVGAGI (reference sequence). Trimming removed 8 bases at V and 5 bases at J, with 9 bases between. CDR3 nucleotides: TGTGCCAGCTGGGAGGGGACTGAAGCTTTCTTT. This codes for CASWEGTEAFF.

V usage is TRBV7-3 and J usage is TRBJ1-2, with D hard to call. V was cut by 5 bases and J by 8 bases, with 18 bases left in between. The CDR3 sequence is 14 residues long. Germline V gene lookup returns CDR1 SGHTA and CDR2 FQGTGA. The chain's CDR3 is CASSPTPGLGGYTF. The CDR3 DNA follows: TGTGCCAGCAGCCCTACCCCCGGGCTGGGGGGCTACACCTTC.

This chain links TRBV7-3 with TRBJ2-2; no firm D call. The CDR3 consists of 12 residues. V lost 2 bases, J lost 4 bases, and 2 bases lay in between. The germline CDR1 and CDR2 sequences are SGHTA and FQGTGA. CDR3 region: CASSLGTGELFF. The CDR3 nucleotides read TGTGCCAGCAGCTTAGGCACCGGGGAGCTGTTTTTT.

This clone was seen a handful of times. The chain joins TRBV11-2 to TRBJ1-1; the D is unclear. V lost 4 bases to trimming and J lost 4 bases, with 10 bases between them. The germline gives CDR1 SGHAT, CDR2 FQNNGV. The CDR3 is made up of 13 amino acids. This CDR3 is CASSWTLGTEAFF. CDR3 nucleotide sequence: TGTGCCAGCAGCTGGACGTTGGGCACTGAAGCTTTCTTT.

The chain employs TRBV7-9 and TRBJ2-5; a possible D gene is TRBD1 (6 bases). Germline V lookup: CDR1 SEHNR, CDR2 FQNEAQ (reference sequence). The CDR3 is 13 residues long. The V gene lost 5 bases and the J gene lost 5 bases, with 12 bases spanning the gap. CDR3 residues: CASSPRGWETQYF. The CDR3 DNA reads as TGTGCCAGCAGCCCCAGGGGTTGGGAGACCCAGTACTTC.

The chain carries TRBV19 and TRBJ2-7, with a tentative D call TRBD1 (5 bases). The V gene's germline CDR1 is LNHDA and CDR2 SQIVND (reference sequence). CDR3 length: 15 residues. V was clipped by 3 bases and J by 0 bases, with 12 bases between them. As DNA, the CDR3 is TGTGCCAGTAGTATCCGGCAGGGAAGCTCCTACGAGCAGTACTTC. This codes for CASSIRQGSSYEQYF.

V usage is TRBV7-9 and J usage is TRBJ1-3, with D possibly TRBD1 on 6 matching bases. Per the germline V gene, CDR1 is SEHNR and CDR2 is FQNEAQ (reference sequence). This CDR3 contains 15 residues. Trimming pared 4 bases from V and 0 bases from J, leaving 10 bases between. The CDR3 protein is CASSWTDDSGNTIYF. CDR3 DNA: TGTGCCAGCAGCTGGACAGATGACTCTGGAAACACCATATATTTT.

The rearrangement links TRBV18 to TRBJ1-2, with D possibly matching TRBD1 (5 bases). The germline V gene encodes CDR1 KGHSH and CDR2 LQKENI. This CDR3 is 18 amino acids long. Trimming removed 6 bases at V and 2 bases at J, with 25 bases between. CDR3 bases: TGTGCCAGCTCCCCTGCTGCGGCCAGGGCAGGACTAAACTATGGCTACACCTTC. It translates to CASSPAAARAGLNYGYTF.

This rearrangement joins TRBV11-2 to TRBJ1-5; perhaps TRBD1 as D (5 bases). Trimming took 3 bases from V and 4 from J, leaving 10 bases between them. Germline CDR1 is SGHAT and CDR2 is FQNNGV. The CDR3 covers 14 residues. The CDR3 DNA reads TGTGCCAGCAGCTTTGGGGGGAATAATCAGCCCCAGCATTTT. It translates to CASSFGGNNQPQHF.

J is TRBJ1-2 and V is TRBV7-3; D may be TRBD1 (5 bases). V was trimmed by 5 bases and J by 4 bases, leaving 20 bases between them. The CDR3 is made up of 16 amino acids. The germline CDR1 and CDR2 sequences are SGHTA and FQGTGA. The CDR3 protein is CASSLAPGDDSYGYTF. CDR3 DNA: TGTGCCAGCAGCCTCGCGCCCGGGGACGATAGCTATGGCTACACCTTC.

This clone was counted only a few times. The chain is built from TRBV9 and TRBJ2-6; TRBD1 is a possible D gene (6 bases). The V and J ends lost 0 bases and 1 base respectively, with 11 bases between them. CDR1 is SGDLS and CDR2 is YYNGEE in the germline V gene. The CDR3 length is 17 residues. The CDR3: CASSVVAGASGANVLTF. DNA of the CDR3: TGTGCCAGCAGCGTAGTGGCAGGGGCATCTGGGGCCAACGTCCTGACTTTC.

The CDR3 protein is CASSSNHGYLGSTEAFF. The CDR3 DNA reads as TGTGCCAGCTCATCGAACCACGGGTACTTAGGGAGCACTGAAGCTTTCTTT. This sequence joins TRBV18 and TRBJ1-1; D uncertain. This CDR3 has 17 residues. The V and J ends lost 5 bases and 4 bases respectively, with 23 bases between them. Germline V gene lookup returns CDR1 KGHSH and CDR2 LQKENI.

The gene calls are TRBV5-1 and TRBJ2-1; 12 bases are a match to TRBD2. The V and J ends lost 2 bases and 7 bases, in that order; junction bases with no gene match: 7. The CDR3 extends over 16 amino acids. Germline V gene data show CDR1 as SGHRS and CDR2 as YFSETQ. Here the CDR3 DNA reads TGCGCCAGCAGCTTACCACTAGCGGGGGGACCAAATGAGCAGTTCTTC. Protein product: CASSLPLAGGPNEQFF.

This CDR3 reads CASSAAGGAYNEQFF. The CDR3 DNA sequence: TGTGCCAGCAGCGCAGCGGGGGGGGCCTACAATGAGCAGTTCTTC. The V and J genes are TRBV9 and TRBJ2-1, with 10 bases aligning to TRBD2. CDR1 SGDLS and CDR2 YYNGEE come from the germline V gene. The CDR3 covers 15 residues. Germline trimming cut 3 bases from V and 2 bases from J; bases unmatched to any gene: 2.

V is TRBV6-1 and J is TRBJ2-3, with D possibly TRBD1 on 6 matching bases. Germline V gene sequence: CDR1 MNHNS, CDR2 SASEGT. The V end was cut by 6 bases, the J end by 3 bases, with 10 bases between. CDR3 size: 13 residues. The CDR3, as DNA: TGTGCCAGCAGAACTACAGGGACAGATACGCAGTATTTT. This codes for CASRTTGTDTQYF.

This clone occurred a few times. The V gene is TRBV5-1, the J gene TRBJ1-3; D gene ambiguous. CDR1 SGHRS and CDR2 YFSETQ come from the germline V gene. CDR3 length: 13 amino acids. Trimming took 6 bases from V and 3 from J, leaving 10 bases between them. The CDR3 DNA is TGCGCCAGCACCTCGGGCGTTGGAAACACCATATATTTT. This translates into CASTSGVGNTIYF.

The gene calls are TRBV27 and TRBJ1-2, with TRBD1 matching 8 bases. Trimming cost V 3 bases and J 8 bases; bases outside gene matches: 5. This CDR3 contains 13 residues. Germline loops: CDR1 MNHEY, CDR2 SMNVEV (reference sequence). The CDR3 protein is CASSFGQGWGYTF. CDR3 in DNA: TGTGCCAGCAGTTTCGGACAGGGATGGGGCTACACCTTC.

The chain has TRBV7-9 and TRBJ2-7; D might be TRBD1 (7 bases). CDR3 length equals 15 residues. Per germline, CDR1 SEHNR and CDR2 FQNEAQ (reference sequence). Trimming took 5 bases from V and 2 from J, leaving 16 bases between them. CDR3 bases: TGTGCCAGCAGCCCCTCAGGGGGGTGGACCTACGAGCAGTACTTC. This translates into CASSPSGGWTYEQYF. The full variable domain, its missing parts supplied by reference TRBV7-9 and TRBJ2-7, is DTGVSQNPRHKITKRGQNVTFRCDPISEHNRLYWYRQTLGQGPEFLTYFQNEAQLEKSRLLSDRFSAERPKGSFSTLEIQRTEQGDSAMYLCASSPSGGWTYEQYFGPGTRLTVT.

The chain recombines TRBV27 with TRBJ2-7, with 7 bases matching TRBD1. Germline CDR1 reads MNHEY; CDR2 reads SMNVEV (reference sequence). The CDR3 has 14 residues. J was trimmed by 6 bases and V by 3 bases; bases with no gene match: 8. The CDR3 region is CASSLTGPGVEQYF. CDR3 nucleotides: TGTGCCAGCAGTTTGACAGGGCCTGGGGTCGAGCAGTACTTC.

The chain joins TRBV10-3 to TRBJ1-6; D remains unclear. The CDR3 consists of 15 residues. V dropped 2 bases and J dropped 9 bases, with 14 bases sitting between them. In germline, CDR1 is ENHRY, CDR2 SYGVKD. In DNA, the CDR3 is TGTGCCATCAGTGAGGAACGGAGGGTAGGTTCACCCCTCCACTTT. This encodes CAISEERRVGSPLHF.

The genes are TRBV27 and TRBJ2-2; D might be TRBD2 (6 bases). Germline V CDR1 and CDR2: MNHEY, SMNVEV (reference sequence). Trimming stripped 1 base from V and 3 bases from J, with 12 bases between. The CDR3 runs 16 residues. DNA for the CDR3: TGTGCCAGCAGTTTATATAGCGGCTCCTACACCGGGGAGCTGTTTTTT. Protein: CASSLYSGSYTGELFF.

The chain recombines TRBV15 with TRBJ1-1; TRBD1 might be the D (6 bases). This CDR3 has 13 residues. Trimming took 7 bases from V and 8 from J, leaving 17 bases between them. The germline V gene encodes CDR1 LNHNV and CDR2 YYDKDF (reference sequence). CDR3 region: CATTPLGGQEAFF. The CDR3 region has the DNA TGTGCCACCACCCCCCTTGGCGGACAGGAAGCTTTCTTT.

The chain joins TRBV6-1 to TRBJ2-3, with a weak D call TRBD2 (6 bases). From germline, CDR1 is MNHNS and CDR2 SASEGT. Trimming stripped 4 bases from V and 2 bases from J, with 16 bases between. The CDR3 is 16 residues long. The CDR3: CASSVLGDSITDTQYF. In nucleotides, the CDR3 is TGTGCCAGCAGTGTTCTAGGGGACTCGATCACAGATACGCAGTATTTT.

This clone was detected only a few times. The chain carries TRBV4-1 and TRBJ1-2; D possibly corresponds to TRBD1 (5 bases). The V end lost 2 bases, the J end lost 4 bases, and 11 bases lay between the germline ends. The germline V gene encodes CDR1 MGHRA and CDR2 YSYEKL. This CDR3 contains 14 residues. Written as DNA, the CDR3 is TGCGCCAGCAGCCAAAGGGACGGCCTCTATGGCTACACCTTC. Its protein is CASSQRDGLYGYTF.